This is a list of T cell receptor beta chains from one sample in a study of blood T cell repertoires in COVID-19. Assay used: immunoSEQ multiplex PCR; TCRdb lists only in-frame clones, some missing. The table lists about 94,000 clones, around two thirds of them singletons, with 3.5% to 4% in the top ten. The sequenced material came from peripheral blood. The receptors here all came from a man aged 65-85 years with COVID-19, enrolled during active disease. Both conserved end residues are part of each CDR3. D genes are given only for firm matches. Rows give clone size only sometimes, using once, few, many, or a class for an expanded clone.

>TRBD1|TRBV27|TRBJ1-2|.
TGTGCCAGCAGTCCCGGGACAGGGATCTTTAGCGGCTACACCTTC
CASSPGTGIFSGYTF
>.|TRBV5-1|TRBJ2-1|once
TGCGCCAGCAGTTGGGGGGTAAATGAGCAGTTCTTC
CASSWGVNEQFF
>.|TRBV2|TRBJ2-3|.
TGTGCCAGCAGGCTGGAGGGAGATACGCAGTATTTT
CASRLEGDTQYF
>TRBD1|TRBV19|TRBJ1-1|once
TGTGCCAGTAGTCTCCGGGACAGGGCTGAAGCTTTCTTT
CASSLRDRAEAFF
>TRBD2|TRBV3-1/TRBV3-2|TRBJ2-7|.
TGTGCCAGCAGCCGAGGACTAGCGGGAGGGGATCAGCAGTACTTC
CASSRGLAGGDQQYF
>.|TRBV15|TRBJ1-5|once
TGTGCCACCAGCAGGGGCGGGGACTTGGAGCCCCAGCATTTT
CATSRGGDLEPQHF
>.|TRBV29-1|TRBJ2-3|once
TGCAGCGTTGAAGCCGCGGTGGGTATGAGCACAGATACGCAGTATTTT
CSVEAAVGMSTDTQYF
>TRBD2|TRBV7-2|TRBJ2-1|few
TGTGCCAGCATTGGGACTAGCTACAATGAGCAGTTCTTC
CASIGTSYNEQFF
>TRBD2|TRBV6-5|TRBJ2-7|.
TGTGCCAGCAGTCACAGGGCTAGCGGGACCTACGAGCAGTACTTC
CASSHRASGTYEQYF
>TRBD2|TRBV5-1|TRBJ2-1|.
TGCGCCAGCAGCCCAGAGCTAGCGGGAGTGGGCCTCAATGAGCAGTTCTTC
CASSPELAGVGLNEQFF
>TRBD2|TRBV6-5|TRBJ2-1|.
TGTGCCAGCAGCGTTACTAGCGGGCCTTACAATGAGCAGTTCTTC
CASSVTSGPYNEQFF
>TRBD1|TRBV20-1|TRBJ1-1|.
TGCAGTGCTAGTGGTAGGGACAGGGGGCTTACTGAAGCTTTCTTT
CSASGRDRGLTEAFF
>TRBD1|TRBV3-1/TRBV3-2|TRBJ1-5|few
TGTGCCAGCAGCCAATCCGGGACAGGCGATCAGCCCCAGCATTTT
CASSQSGTGDQPQHF
>TRBD1|TRBV4-3|TRBJ2-2|.
TGCGCCAGCAGCCAAGGGACAGGGTTTACCGGGGAGCTGTTTTTT
CASSQGTGFTGELFF
>.|TRBV4-3|TRBJ1-2|.
TGCGCCAGCAGCCAAGATCGGGGGGGTGGCTACACCTTC
CASSQDRGGGYTF
>TRBD1|TRBV6-2/TRBV6-3|TRBJ1-6|once
TGTGCCAGCAGTTACTCTGGGACAGGGTCTTCACCCCTCCACTTT
CASSYSGTGSSPLHF
>.|TRBV6-5|TRBJ1-5|.
TGTGCCAGCAGCCCGGAGAGTAGCAATCAGCCCCAGCATTTT
CASSPESSNQPQHF
>TRBD1|TRBV5-1|TRBJ1-2|.
TGCGCCAGCAGCCCTGGAGGCACAGGGGGCGTTGGCTATGGCTACACCTTC
CASSPGGTGGVGYGYTF
>.|TRBV5-6|TRBJ1-6|.
TGTGCCAGCAGTTTGGACAGACAGAATAATTCACCCCTCCACTTT
CASSLDRQNNSPLHF
>.|TRBV14|TRBJ2-3|.
TGTGCCAGCAGCCCTCGAAGACCGGGAGTTTTAGCCGGCACAGATACGCAGTATTTT
CASSPRRPGVLAGTDTQYF
>.|TRBV14|TRBJ1-3|.
TGTGCCAGCAGCCAAGATCCAGTGGGCACTGGAAACACCATATATTTT
CASSQDPVGTGNTIYF
>.|TRBV19|TRBJ2-5|.
TGTGCCAGTAGCCTCAGGGGAGTGATAGAGACCCAGTACTTC
CASSLRGVIETQYF
>TRBD1|TRBV5-1|TRBJ1-2|.
TGCGCCAGCAGCTTGGAGACAGGGGGTGGCTACACCTTC
CASSLETGGGYTF
>TRBD2|TRBV5-1|TRBJ2-7|.
TGCGCCAGCAGCTTGAATCTAGCGGAGCTTTCAGAGCAGTACTTC
CASSLNLAELSEQYF
>.|TRBV27|TRBJ1-1|.
TGTGCCAGCAGTCGGGGATTGAACACTGAAGCTTTCTTT
CASSRGLNTEAFF